This TCR beta chain was recorded in a study of cytomegalovirus exposure and HLA in healthy donors. The length of the CDR3 is 16 residues. The V segment lost 0 bases and the J segment 2 bases; nucleotides outside the gene matches: 3. The V gene's germline CDR1 is MNHEY and CDR2 SVGAGI. The study drew the donors from its roughly 120-subject validation cohort, separate from the approximately 690-subject first cohort. Measured with immunoSEQ multiplex PCR; TCRdb has only the in-frame clones, and not every one. Among 150,000 to 200,000 clones, around 85% were seen once, and the ten largest hold 2% to 2.5%. The count of this clone is one. The antigen remains undetermined. Points from the study as a whole: There were around 160 TCR beta chains listed as cytomegalovirus-associated.

The rearrangement joins TRBV6-5 to TRBJ1-2, with 10 bases fitting TRBD1. Sequencing was carried out using PBMCs. This TCR was recovered from a young man in good health and CMV-seropositive. CDR3 coding DNA: TGTGCCAGCAGTTACTCGGGGACAGGGGAGAACTATGGCTACACCTTC. Encoded protein: CASSYSGTGENYGYTF.